A single sample is the source of the 10 T cell receptor beta chains below, sequenced in a study of cytomegalovirus exposure and HLA in healthy donors. 13 Jbeta primers and 60 Vbeta primers were used for the PCR. Here immunoSEQ multiplex PCR was the method, and the copy in TCRdb shows in-frame clones only, minus some. Of 150,000 to 200,000 clones listed, about 85% are singletons. The sequenced material came from PBMCs. Receptors originate from a woman between 45 and 65 years old in good health and CMV-seronegative.

V is TRBV2 and J is TRBJ1-4; D might be TRBD1 (6 bases). Germline V CDR1 and CDR2: SNHLY, FYNNEI. The CDR3 has 14 amino acids. V was cut by 4 bases and J by 4 bases, with 10 bases left in between. CDR3 coding DNA: TGTGCCAGCAGTGGAGGACAGTATAATGAAAAACTGTTTTTT. Translation: CASSGGQYNEKLFF.

The chain carries TRBV28 and TRBJ1-2; D perhaps matches TRBD1 (5 bases). With 2 bases removed from V and 7 bases from J, the gap between germline ends came to 11 bases. The CDR3 runs 13 residues. Germline assignment: CDR1 MDHEN and CDR2 SYDVKM. The CDR3 is CASSLLQGLGYTF. CDR3 DNA sequence: TGTGCCAGCAGTTTACTTCAGGGACTTGGCTACACCTTC.

This clone was recorded a few times. This chain links TRBV11-3 with TRBJ1-1, with a possible D match to TRBD1 (6 bases). The V end lost 6 bases, the J end lost 0 bases, and 11 bases lay between the germline ends. The germline V gene has CDR1 SGHNT and CDR2 YENEEA. The CDR3 runs 14 residues. CDR3: CASSLTGLNTEAFF. The CDR3 DNA reads as TGTGCCAGCAGTTTGACAGGACTGAACACTGAAGCTTTCTTT.

The CDR3 DNA reads as TGTGCCAGCAGCTTGGGGAGGGGTTTTAGCAATCAGCCCCAGCATTTT. Translating it yields CASSLGRGFSNQPQHF. The chain employs TRBV5-6 and TRBJ1-5, with D possibly matching TRBD1 (5 bases). Trimming left V 0 bases short and J 0 bases short, with 10 bases between. This CDR3 region has 16 residues. Germline V CDR1 and CDR2: SGHDT, YYEEEE.

The chain couples TRBV6-5 to TRBJ1-3; tentative D call: TRBD1 (5 bases). Germline V gives CDR1 MNHEY, CDR2 SVGAGI. The CDR3 covers 15 residues. Trimming stripped 7 bases from V and 8 bases from J, with 21 bases between. The CDR3 nucleotides read TGTGCCAGCAAAGACGGGCAGGGAAACTTCCACACCATATATTTT. Its protein is CASKDGQGNFHTIYF.

The V call is TRBV7-9, the J call TRBJ2-1, with a tentative D call TRBD1 (5 bases). The CDR3 length is 17 residues. Germline CDR1 SEHNR, CDR2 FQNEAQ (reference sequence). V was shortened by 5 bases and J by 4 bases, with 21 bases between the two germline ends. The CDR3 protein is CASSTPWTPDPYNEQFF. For the CDR3, the DNA is TGTGCCAGCAGCACCCCTTGGACACCGGACCCTTACAATGAGCAGTTCTTC. Full variable domain (rest looked up from reference TRBV7-9 and TRBJ2-1): DTGVSQNPRHKITKRGQNVTFRCDPISEHNRLYWYRQTLGQGPEFLTYFQNEAQLEKSRLLSDRFSAERPKGSFSTLEIQRTEQGDSAMYLCASSTPWTPDPYNEQFFGPGTRLTVL.

The rearrangement uses TRBV7-2 and TRBJ1-2; perhaps TRBD1 as D (5 bases). Germline CDR1 reads SGHTA; CDR2 reads FQGNSA. The CDR3 contains 15 residues. V shed 4 bases and J shed 0 bases, with 12 bases lying between them. The CDR3 DNA reads TGTGCCAGCAGCTCTTATGCAGGGACTAACTATGGCTACACCTTC. Amino acid sequence: CASSSYAGTNYGYTF.

This clone showed up just a few times. This chain links TRBV7-9 with TRBJ2-1, with TRBD1 matching over 7 bases. The V gene's germline CDR1 is SEHNR and CDR2 FQNEAQ (reference sequence). V lost 5 bases and J lost 2; bases outside the gene matches: 6. The CDR3 is made up of 15 amino acids. The CDR3 DNA follows: TGTGCCAGCAGCCCACAGGGGATCGCCTACAATGAGCAGTTCTTC. Amino acids: CASSPQGIAYNEQFF.

The chain joins TRBV5-1 to TRBJ1-3, with unresolved D. Germline lookup yields CDR1 SGHRS and CDR2 YFSETQ. V was cut by 4 bases and J by 0 bases, with 14 bases left in between. This CDR3 region has 16 residues. The CDR3 DNA reads as TGCGCCAGCAGCCAGCTAGACGGAAGCTCTGGAAACACCATATATTTT. This translates into CASSQLDGSSGNTIYF. Drawing the rest from reference TRBV5-1 and TRBJ1-3, the complete variable domain is KAGVTQTPRYLIKTRGQQVTLSCSPISGHRSVSWYQQTPGQGLQFLFEYFSETQRNKGNFPGRFSGRQFSNSRSEMNVSTLELGDSALYLCASSQLDGSSGNTIYFGEGSWLTVV.

This clone has only one observation. V usage is TRBV2 and J usage is TRBJ2-3; 7 positions agree with TRBD2. This CDR3 has 17 residues. V was pared by 1 base and J by 1 base, with 8 bases of the junction left unmatched. The V gene's germline CDR1 is SNHLY and CDR2 FYNNEI. The CDR3 DNA follows: TGTGCCAGCAGTGAAGTGGGGGGGGGACTGGGCACAGATACGCAGTATTTT. The encoded protein is CASSEVGGGLGTDTQYF.